What follows are 2 T cell receptor beta chains derived from one specimen sequenced in a study of neurological immune-mediated disorders. TCRdb reprocessed the 5' RACE reads via MiXCR and lists one record per CDR3 protein. Among fewer than 25,000 distinct CDR3 sequences listed, around 13% were seen once. The sequencing sample was made of PBMCs. The receptors shown here come from a woman aged 55-69 years with HTLV-1-associated myelopathy (HAM/TSP).

This clonotype was counted many times. The genes are TRBV5-1 and TRBJ2-7, with D hard to call. From germline, CDR1 is SGHRS and CDR2 YFSETQ. The CDR3 has 15 residues. Deletions cut 0 bases from V and 0 bases from J, with 10 bases between. CDR3 bases: TGCGCCAGCAGCTTGGGAGGCGGTAGCTCCTACGAGCAGTACTTC. It encodes CASSLGGGSSYEQYF.

Many counts were recorded for this clonotype. The J gene is TRBJ2-2, the V gene TRBV5-5; D is undetermined. Germline CDR1 SGHKS, CDR2 YYEKEE (reference sequence). The CDR3 contains 14 residues. V lost 5 bases and J lost 7, with 15 bases in between. CDR3 sequence: CASSYRFMNGELFF. CDR3 bases: TGTGCCAGCAGTTACCGGTTTATGAACGGGGAGCTGTTTTTT.